This TCR beta chain stems from a study of blood T cell repertoires in COVID-19. Study details: Material from acute and convalescent COVID-19 was sourced from the United States, Italy and Spain. PBMCs, B-cell-depleted T cells, or T cells were the source of the cDNA or gDNA that made up the material.

Original processing notes: The authors estimated nucleated cell counts from reference gene primer amplification. Clones were read by immunoSEQ multiplex PCR, and TCRdb kept only the in-frame ones, dropping some. Clonal size and the V and J genes are those of that table, whereas D and trimming came from the DNA. The sample holds about 270,000 clones; 75% to 90% are singletons and the top ten take around 13%. Trimming left V 3 bases short and J 5 bases short, with 10 bases between. CDR1 and CDR2 from the germline V gene are WNHNN and SYGVQD (reference sequence). This CDR3 has 13 residues. A Seattle source enrolled patients during active infection and followed them longitudinally. This clone has a handful of counts.

The chain combines TRBV10-1 with TRBJ1-1; the D is unclear. Sequencing was done on a sample of peripheral blood. This clonotype was obtained from a woman between 65 and 79 years old with COVID-19, enrolled during active disease. CDR3 bases: TGCGCCAGCAGTGACCGGGGTAGGACTGAAGCTTTCTTT. Encoded protein: CASSDRGRTEAFF.